These T cell receptor beta chains were read from a single sample in a study of T cells in Graves' hyperthyroidism and ophthalmopathy. TCRdb reanalysed the multiplex PCR reads using MiXCR and keeps one entry per CDR3 protein. The sample lists 640,000 or so distinct CDR3 sequences, 12% to 15% occurring once. Material: blood. The receptors were gathered from a woman under 30 with Graves' ophthalmopathy. Both conserved end residues are part of each CDR3. The D gene is left open where the match is weak. Size values are once, few and many counts, or a class for expanded clones, and some rows have none.

15,many,TRBJ2-7,TRBV29-1,NA,CSVEELEDRAYEQYF,TGCAGCGTTGAAGAGCTGGAGGACAGAGCCTACGAGCAGTACTTC
15,many,TRBJ2-2,TRBV6-2/TRBV6-3,NA,CASSFRDSDTGELFF,TGTGCCAGCAGTTTTAGGGACTCCGACACCGGGGAGCTGTTTTTT
15,many,TRBJ2-1,TRBV5-1,NA,CASSLEGEPYNEQFF,TGCGCCAGCAGCTTGGAGGGAGAACCCTACAATGAGCAGTTCTTC
14,NA,TRBJ1-4,TRBV19,TRBD1,CASTPGTGAEKLFF,TGTGCCAGTACCCCCGGGACAGGGGCTGAAAAACTGTTTTTT
13,NA,TRBJ2-4,TRBV7-9,NA,CASSPSSANIQYF,TGTGCCAGCAGCCCGAGTAGCGCGAACATTCAGTACTTC
20,many,TRBJ2-2,TRBV20-1,TRBD2,CSARDLGGLAEMSNTGELFF,TGCAGTGCTAGAGACCTCGGCGGACTAGCGGAAATGTCGAACACCGGGGAGCTGTTTTTT
12,many,TRBJ1-2,TRBV7-2,NA,CASSLPGYGYTF,TGTGCCAGCAGCTTACCGGGCTATGGCTACACCTTC
16,many,TRBJ2-7,TRBV7-2,NA,CASSLYLGQRPYEQYF,TGTGCCAGCAGCTTATACTTGGGACAACGACCCTACGAGCAGTACTTC
15,NA,TRBJ1-5,TRBV24-1,NA,CATSDSMGGGQPQHF,TGTGCCACCAGTGATTCTATGGGGGGCGGTCAGCCCCAGCATTTT
14,NA,TRBJ2-3,TRBV27,TRBD1,CASSQGASADTQYF,TGTGCCAGCAGCCAGGGGGCGTCGGCAGATACGCAGTATTTT
14,NA,TRBJ2-7,TRBV5-1,NA,CASSLDQGGDEQYF,TGCGCCAGCAGCTTGGATCAGGGTGGGGACGAGCAGTACTTC
12,many,TRBJ2-7,TRBV28,TRBD1,CASSPRQGLVHF,TGTGCCAGCAGTCCGCGACAGGGTTTAGTGCACTTC
13,NA,TRBJ2-5,TRBV27,NA,CASSMGVQETQYF,TGTGCCAGCAGCATGGGGGTACAAGAGACCCAGTACTTC
17,few,TRBJ2-7,TRBV4-1,TRBD2,CASSQGPLSSGFHEQYF,TGCGCCAGCAGCCAGGGTCCTCTTTCTAGCGGGTTCCACGAGCAGTACTTC
12,many,TRBJ2-2,TRBV2,NA,CASRAGAQELFF,TGTGCCAGCAGAGCCGGGGCCCAGGAGCTGTTTTTT
15,many,TRBJ2-5,TRBV5-1,NA,CASSLVPGQQETQYF,TGCGCCAGCAGCTTGGTTCCCGGACAACAAGAGACCCAGTACTTC
16,NA,TRBJ2-5,TRBV11-2,TRBD2,CASSSGLAGVPETQYF,TGTGCCAGCAGCTCCGGACTAGCGGGAGTTCCAGAGACCCAGTACTTC
11,many,TRBJ2-7,TRBV13,NA,CASSLQSEQYF,TGTGCCAGCAGCTTGCAGTCCGAGCAGTACTTC
13,many,TRBJ1-2,TRBV2,NA,CASTGGTSPLTTF,TGTGCCAGCACCGGTGGGACATCCCCCTTAACCACCTTC
14,NA,TRBJ2-3,TRBV9,NA,CASSVQTGSDTQYF,TGTGCCAGCAGCGTACAAACGGGGTCAGATACGCAGTATTTT
10,many,TRBJ1-5,TRBV28,NA,CASSEQPQHF,TGTGCCAGCAGTGAACAGCCCCAGCATTTT
14,many,TRBJ1-1,TRBV12-3/TRBV12-4,NA,CASSLYRDWVEAFF,TGTGCCAGCAGTTTGTACAGGGATTGGGTGGAAGCTTTCTTT
13,many,TRBJ1-1,TRBV2,NA,CASGQTVNTEAFF,TGTGCCAGCGGCCAGACAGTGAACACTGAAGCTTTCTTT
17,NA,TRBJ2-3,TRBV9,NA,CASSVARGTIDTDTQYF,TGTGCCAGCAGCGTAGCTCGGGGAACTATTGATACAGATACGCAGTATTTT
15,few,TRBJ1-4,TRBV24-1,NA,CATSDQTGPSEKLFF,TGTGCCACCAGTGACCAGACTGGGCCTAGTGAAAAACTGTTTTTT
17,NA,TRBJ2-5,TRBV2,TRBD2,CASSSLLSGGPGETQYF,TGTGCCAGCAGTTCTTTACTTAGCGGGGGGCCAGGGGAGACCCAGTACTTC
11,many,TRBJ1-4,TRBV28,NA,CASGRPEKLFF,TGTGCCAGCGGCCGGCCTGAAAAACTGTTTTTT
13,NA,TRBJ2-1,TRBV6-2/TRBV6-3,NA,CASSSGVRNEQFF,TGTGCCAGCAGTTCAGGGGTTAGGAATGAGCAGTTCTTC
16,few,TRBJ2-1,TRBV9,NA,CASSPNPGNRVSEQFF,TGTGCCAGCAGCCCCAACCCGGGCAACAGGGTGTCTGAGCAGTTCTTC
12,many,TRBJ2-7,TRBV2,NA,CASRDSTYEQYF,TGTGCCAGCAGGGACAGCACCTACGAGCAGTACTTC
13,many,TRBJ2-1,TRBV6-2/TRBV6-3,TRBD2,CASSYSVGAGLFF,TGTGCCAGCAGTTACTCGGTGGGAGCGGGGCTGTTCTTC
18,many,TRBJ2-1,TRBV7-6,TRBD1,CASSLLYPWQGADNEQFF,TGTGCCAGCAGCTTACTATATCCGTGGCAGGGGGCCGACAATGAGCAGTTCTTC
16,NA,TRBJ2-1,TRBV7-8,TRBD2,CASSLFPGLNNNEQFF,TGTGCCAGCAGCTTATTCCCGGGACTAAACAACAATGAGCAGTTCTTC
11,many,TRBJ2-1,TRBV27,NA,CASSHLNEQFF,TGTGCCAGCAGCCATCTCAATGAGCAGTTCTTC
14,NA,TRBJ1-4,TRBV9,NA,CASSQRGGPEKLFF,TGTGCCAGCAGCCAGAGGGGGGGCCCTGAAAAACTGTTTTTT
15,few,TRBJ2-3,TRBV20-1,TRBD1,CSASDRGVVADTQYF,TGCAGTGCTAGCGACAGGGGGGTCGTGGCAGATACGCAGTATTTT
14,many,TRBJ1-1,TRBV20-1,NA,CSARDGAMNTEAFF,TGCAGTGCTAGAGATGGGGCAATGAACACTGAAGCTTTCTTT
14,many,TRBJ2-3,TRBV11-2,NA,CASSLDFSTDTQYF,TGTGCCAGCAGCTTAGATTTCAGCACAGATACGCAGTATTTT
13,NA,TRBJ2-7,TRBV20-1,NA,CSARGRFSYEQYF,TGCAGTGCTAGGGGGCGTTTCTCCTACGAGCAGTACTTC
16,NA,TRBJ2-7,TRBV6-2/TRBV6-3,TRBD2,CASSYSREGRSYEQYF,TGTGCCAGCAGTTACTCTCGGGAGGGCCGCTCCTACGAGCAGTACTTC